These T cell receptor beta chains were read from a single sample in a study of T cell repertoires in cytomegalovirus infection. TCRdb called the reads again in MiXCR, with one record for every CDR3 protein. The sample yields roughly 280,000 distinct CDR3 sequences, around 15% seen once. The sequencing input was PBMCs. The origin of the receptors is a human donor in good health (CMV status not recorded). Some clones in this sample may be carry-over from other donors' samples. The CDR3 runs from the conserved cysteine through the conserved F or W. The D gene is left open where the match is weak. The size entry is marked missing in some rows and otherwise reads once, few, many or a size class.

CDR3 protein: CTGGADSYNEQFF
CDR3 DNA: TGCACCGGGGGGGCAGACTCCTACAATGAGCAGTTCTTC
clone size: -
D gene: TRBD2
V gene: TRBV20-1
J gene: TRBJ2-1

CDR3 protein: CASSAGGFGQPQHF
CDR3 DNA: TGTGCCAGCAGCGCCGGGGGGTTCGGTCAGCCCCAGCATTTT
clone size: many
D gene: -
V gene: TRBV7-9
J gene: TRBJ1-5

CDR3 protein: CASRTPYSNQPQHF
CDR3 DNA: TGTGCCAGCAGGACACCTTATAGCAATCAGCCCCAGCATTTT
clone size: many
D gene: -
V gene: TRBV2
J gene: TRBJ1-5

CDR3 protein: CASSDTRSGTDTQYF
CDR3 DNA: TGTGCCAGCAGTGACACGCGGAGCGGCACAGATACGCAGTATTTT
clone size: -
D gene: -
V gene: TRBV2
J gene: TRBJ2-3

CDR3 protein: CASSEGVWAGANVLTF
CDR3 DNA: TGTGCCAGCAGTGAGGGGGTATGGGCTGGGGCCAACGTCCTGACTTTC
clone size: -
D gene: -
V gene: TRBV25-1
J gene: TRBJ2-6

CDR3 protein: CASTSSKGGGNSPLHF
CDR3 DNA: TGTGCCAGCACCTCATCCAAGGGGGGGGGTAATTCACCCCTCCACTTT
clone size: many
D gene: -
V gene: TRBV28
J gene: TRBJ1-6

CDR3 protein: CASSRSGGLGPQHF
CDR3 DNA: TGTGCCAGCAGTCGGTCAGGGGGCCTCGGGCCCCAGCATTTT
clone size: many
D gene: TRBD1
V gene: TRBV12-3/TRBV12-4
J gene: TRBJ1-5

CDR3 protein: CASSELVAGADGELFF
CDR3 DNA: TGTGCCAGCAGTGAATTGGTAGCGGGGGCGGACGGGGAGCTGTTTTTT
clone size: -
D gene: TRBD2
V gene: TRBV25-1
J gene: TRBJ2-2

CDR3 protein: CASSLGSSYNSPLHF
CDR3 DNA: TGTGCCAGCAGCTTGGGCAGCTCCTATAATTCACCCCTCCACTTT
clone size: once
D gene: -
V gene: TRBV7-3
J gene: TRBJ1-6

CDR3 protein: CASSQGGLAGDSPYEQYF
CDR3 DNA: TGTGCCAGCAGCCAAGGGGGACTAGCGGGAGACTCCCCCTACGAGCAGTACTTC
clone size: few
D gene: TRBD2
V gene: TRBV4-2
J gene: TRBJ2-7

CDR3 protein: CASSYSGQGSQPQHF
CDR3 DNA: TGTGCCAGCAGTTACTCGGGACAGGGGAGCCAGCCCCAGCATTTT
clone size: many
D gene: TRBD1
V gene: TRBV6-5
J gene: TRBJ1-5

CDR3 protein: CSARVPGQAARKPQHF
CDR3 DNA: TGCAGTGCTAGGGTACCGGGACAGGCAGCAAGAAAGCCCCAGCATTTT
clone size: many
D gene: TRBD1
V gene: TRBV20-1
J gene: TRBJ1-5

CDR3 protein: CASSSLSGGWGLHGYTF
CDR3 DNA: TGTGCCAGCTCTTCCCTGAGTGGGGGTTGGGGACTACATGGCTACACCTTC
clone size: few
D gene: -
V gene: TRBV12-3/TRBV12-4
J gene: TRBJ1-2

CDR3 protein: CASSYRREIGSYNQPQHF
CDR3 DNA: TGTGCCAGCAGTTACCGGAGGGAGATAGGGAGTTACAATCAGCCCCAGCATTTT
clone size: few
D gene: -
V gene: TRBV6-8
J gene: TRBJ1-5

CDR3 protein: CASSPTGQAYEQYF
CDR3 DNA: TGTGCCAGCAGTCCCACGGGACAGGCCTACGAGCAGTACTTC
clone size: many
D gene: TRBD1
V gene: TRBV12-3/TRBV12-4
J gene: TRBJ2-7

CDR3 protein: CASSLTPSGGDIRTDTQYF
CDR3 DNA: TGTGCCAGCAGCTTAACTCCTAGCGGGGGGGATATACGCACAGATACGCAGTATTTT
clone size: few
D gene: TRBD2
V gene: TRBV5-3
J gene: TRBJ2-3

CDR3 protein: CASSLAQGSSLYF
CDR3 DNA: TGTGCCAGCAGCTTAGCCCAGGGGAGTAGTCTGTACTTC
clone size: many
D gene: -
V gene: TRBV7-2
J gene: TRBJ2-7

CDR3 protein: CASSFGQSYNSPLHF
CDR3 DNA: TGTGCCAGCAGCTTCGGACAGTCCTATAATTCACCCCTCCACTTT
clone size: -
D gene: -
V gene: TRBV7-9
J gene: TRBJ1-6

CDR3 protein: CASSLWVQALFPHNEQFF
CDR3 DNA: TGTGCCAGCAGTTTATGGGTCCAGGCCCTATTCCCCCACAATGAGCAGTTCTTC
clone size: few
D gene: -
V gene: TRBV28
J gene: TRBJ2-1

CDR3 protein: CASTMDPGSNEQFF
CDR3 DNA: TGTGCCAGCACCATGGACCCTGGGTCCAATGAGCAGTTCTTC
clone size: -
D gene: -
V gene: TRBV28
J gene: TRBJ2-1

CDR3 protein: CASSPLGQGSSYEQYF
CDR3 DNA: TGTGCCAGCAGCCCTCTGGGACAAGGGAGCTCCTACGAGCAGTACTTC
clone size: few
D gene: -
V gene: TRBV5-6
J gene: TRBJ2-7

CDR3 protein: CASSLRGASSNSPLHF
CDR3 DNA: TGTGCCAGCAGCTTACGGGGGGCGTCGAGTAATTCACCCCTCCACTTT
clone size: many
D gene: -
V gene: TRBV7-6
J gene: TRBJ1-6

CDR3 protein: CASSLSIGQGGRYEQYF
CDR3 DNA: TGTGCCAGCAGTTTAAGTATCGGACAGGGAGGCAGATACGAGCAGTACTTC
clone size: -
D gene: TRBD1
V gene: TRBV12-3/TRBV12-4
J gene: TRBJ2-7

CDR3 protein: CASSYSRLAGGGPHNEQFF
CDR3 DNA: TGTGCCAGCAGTTACTCGAGGCTAGCGGGGGGGGGGCCCCACAATGAGCAGTTCTTC
clone size: -
D gene: TRBD2
V gene: TRBV6-6
J gene: TRBJ2-1

CDR3 protein: CASSQRRTGGWNEQFF
CDR3 DNA: TGTGCCAGCAGCCAGCGTAGGACAGGGGGCTGGAATGAGCAGTTCTTC
clone size: -
D gene: TRBD1
V gene: TRBV4-2
J gene: TRBJ2-1

CDR3 protein: CASSPSPGTGTGELFF
CDR3 DNA: TGTGCCAGCAGCCCCTCCCCCGGGACAGGGACCGGGGAGCTGTTTTTT
clone size: -
D gene: TRBD1
V gene: TRBV7-9
J gene: TRBJ2-2

CDR3 protein: CASSPRTGGGEKLFF
CDR3 DNA: TGCGCCAGCAGCCCCAGGACAGGGGGCGGAGAAAAACTGTTTTTT
clone size: many
D gene: TRBD1
V gene: TRBV5-1
J gene: TRBJ1-4

CDR3 protein: CASSFGTIDEQYF
CDR3 DNA: TGTGCCAGCAGCTTCGGGACCATTGACGAGCAGTACTTC
clone size: few
D gene: -
V gene: TRBV7-9
J gene: TRBJ2-7

CDR3 protein: CASSLASQPSYGYTF
CDR3 DNA: TGTGCCAGCAGCTTAGCTTCACAACCCAGCTATGGCTACACCTTC
clone size: many
D gene: -
V gene: TRBV7-2
J gene: TRBJ1-2

CDR3 protein: CASSSRTTDTQYF
CDR3 DNA: TGTGCCAGCAGCTCTCGTACGACAGATACGCAGTATTTT
clone size: many
D gene: -
V gene: TRBV6-2/TRBV6-3
J gene: TRBJ2-3

CDR3 protein: CASIESGGGRAFNEQFF
CDR3 DNA: TGTGCCAGCATCGAAAGCGGGGGAGGGAGGGCCTTCAATGAGCAGTTCTTC
clone size: few
D gene: TRBD2
V gene: TRBV28
J gene: TRBJ2-1

CDR3 protein: CASSNRDRSQPQHF
CDR3 DNA: TGTGCCAGCTCTAACCGGGACAGATCTCAGCCCCAGCATTTT
clone size: -
D gene: TRBD1
V gene: TRBV2
J gene: TRBJ1-5

CDR3 protein: CASRRDRNGLDQYF
CDR3 DNA: TGTGCCAGCAGGAGGGACAGGAATGGTCTTGACCAGTACTTC
clone size: -
D gene: TRBD1
V gene: TRBV7-2
J gene: TRBJ2-5

CDR3 protein: CASSLGSGSYNEQFF
CDR3 DNA: TGTGCCAGCAGCTTGGGGAGCGGATCCTACAATGAGCAGTTCTTC
clone size: -
D gene: -
V gene: TRBV7-3
J gene: TRBJ2-1

CDR3 protein: CASSLDLGGAYPPELFF
CDR3 DNA: TGTGCCAGCAGCTTAGATTTAGGGGGCGCCTACCCCCCGGAGCTGTTTTTT
clone size: -
D gene: TRBD1
V gene: TRBV11-3
J gene: TRBJ2-2

CDR3 protein: CASSEATGTGMDQPQHF
CDR3 DNA: TGTGCCAGCAGTGAAGCAACCGGGACAGGGATGGATCAGCCCCAGCATTTT
clone size: few
D gene: TRBD1
V gene: TRBV2
J gene: TRBJ1-5

CDR3 protein: CASSTWNSGANVLTF
CDR3 DNA: TGTGCCAGCAGCACATGGAACTCTGGGGCCAACGTCCTGACTTTC
clone size: few
D gene: -
V gene: TRBV5-4
J gene: TRBJ2-6

CDR3 protein: CSARDLAGGLRYEQYF
CDR3 DNA: TGCAGTGCTAGAGACTTGGCGGGAGGCCTTAGGTACGAGCAGTACTTC
clone size: -
D gene: TRBD2
V gene: TRBV20-1
J gene: TRBJ2-7

CDR3 protein: CASSPNRQGVGYF
CDR3 DNA: TGTGCCAGCAGCCCCAACCGACAGGGGGTGGGCTACTTC
clone size: few
D gene: TRBD1
V gene: TRBV5-4
J gene: TRBJ2-7